The clone carrying this T cell receptor (beta chain) has a handful of counts. Its antigen is unknown. TCRdb passed the 5' RACE reads through MiXCR, listing each CDR3 protein once. The table shows over 120,000 distinct CDR3 sequences, with 15% to 20% occurring only once. This sample was taken from a study of T-cell memory formation after mild COVID-19. General study points: The study found contracting CD4+ clones mainly in CM and EM and contracting CD8+ clones in EMRA.

The CDR3 is 15 residues long. The germline CDR1 and CDR2 sequences are SGHVS and FQNEAQ. Trimming cost V 0 bases and J 4 bases, with 11 bases left between them. Sequencing was carried out using PBMCs or a T cell subset sorted from them (not recorded which). The chain has TRBV7-8 and TRBJ2-3; D may correspond to TRBD1 or TRBD2 (5 bases each). This TCR was recovered from an adult woman who had mild COVID-19 (a few samples of this study predate the infection). Cell type and time point are not known. The chain's CDR3 is CASSLAGVRADTQYF. The CDR3 bases are TGTGCCAGCAGCTTAGCGGGGGTTCGCGCAGATACGCAGTATTTT.